The 12 T cell receptor beta chains presented below share a single source sample, sequenced in a study of lymphopenia after photon versus proton radiotherapy. Using immunoSEQ multiplex PCR, the repertoire was profiled, and TCRdb retains in-frame clones only, with some absent. The repertoire holds 25,000 to 30,000 clones, 80% to 90% seen once, with roughly 50% in the top ten. This sample comprised peripheral blood, obtained from a patient treated with proton-based radiotherapy. The receptors stem from a woman in her sixties with cholangiocarcinoma. Some clones in this sample may be carry-over from other donors' samples.

The chain carries TRBV2 and TRBJ2-5; D is unresolved. Germline V gene data show CDR1 as SNHLY and CDR2 as FYNNEI. V gave up 7 bases and J gave up 3 bases, with 12 bases separating them. The CDR3 contains 13 residues. CDR3 sequence: CASKDGSKETQYF. In DNA form, the CDR3 reads TGTGCCAGCAAGGACGGCAGCAAAGAGACCCAGTACTTC. The variable domain in full, completed from reference TRBV2 and TRBJ2-5, reads EPEVTQTPSHQVTQMGQEVILRCVPISNHLYFYWYRQILGQKVEFLVSFYNNEISEKSEIFDDQFSVERPDGSNFTLKIRSTKLEDSAMYFCASKDGSKETQYFGPGTRLLVL.

The V and J genes are TRBV2 and TRBJ1-2; D might be TRBD1 (6 bases). Germline loops: CDR1 SNHLY, CDR2 FYNNEI. The ends were cut back, 6 bases at V and 3 bases at J, with 14 bases in the middle. This CDR3 is built from 14 residues. CDR3 amino acids: CASSNTGIDYGYTF. The CDR3 nucleotides are TGTGCCAGCAGCAACACAGGGATCGACTATGGCTACACCTTC. Full variable domain (remainder filled in from reference TRBV2 and TRBJ1-2): EPEVTQTPSHQVTQMGQEVILRCVPISNHLYFYWYRQILGQKVEFLVSFYNNEISEKSEIFDDQFSVERPDGSNFTLKIRSTKLEDSAMYFCASSNTGIDYGYTFGSGTRLTVV.

The chain has TRBV11-3 and TRBJ2-3, with 7 positions matching TRBD2. Germline lookup yields CDR1 SGHNT and CDR2 YENEEA. V was pared by 3 bases and J by 3 bases, with 6 bases of the junction left unmatched. This CDR3 is built from 15 residues. The CDR3 loop is CASSFAAGVTDTQYF. The CDR3 nucleotides are TGTGCCAGCAGCTTCGCTGCGGGGGTAACAGATACGCAGTATTTT.

The chain has TRBV9 and TRBJ2-5; perhaps TRBD2 as D (7 bases). Germline CDR1 reads SGDLS; CDR2 reads YYNGEE. This CDR3 comprises 17 residues. V gave up 0 bases and J gave up 4 bases, with 19 bases separating them. The CDR3 reads CASSVGGAMGLRETQYF. For the CDR3, the DNA is TGTGCCAGCAGCGTAGGGGGGGCAATGGGACTACGAGAGACCCAGTACTTC.

The chain employs TRBV19 and TRBJ1-2; 7 bases match TRBD1. This CDR3 is built from 15 residues. The junction had 7 bases not matched to a gene; V was cut back by 5 bases and J by 1 base. The germline V gene encodes CDR1 LNHDA and CDR2 SQIVND (reference sequence). This CDR3 reads CASSLPGQLNYGYTF. The CDR3 DNA is TGTGCCAGTAGTCTTCCGGGACAGCTTAACTATGGCTACACCTTC. The full variable domain, with the rest looked up from reference TRBV19 and TRBJ1-2, is DGGITQSPKYLFRKEGQNVTLSCEQNLNHDAMYWYRQDPGQGLRLIYYSQIVNDFQKGDIAEGYSVSREKKESFPLTVTSAQKNPTAFYLCASSLPGQLNYGYTFGSGTRLTVV.

The chain carries TRBV6-5 and TRBJ2-1; D is perhaps TRBD2 (5 bases). The germline CDR1 and CDR2 sequences are MNHEY and SVGAGI. The length of the CDR3 is 13 residues. The V end lost 2 bases, the J end lost 9 bases, and 11 bases lay between the germline ends. This CDR3 is CASSYEPAGEQFF. The CDR3 DNA sequence: TGTGCCAGCAGTTACGAACCGGCGGGTGAGCAGTTCTTC.

A single count supports this clone. This sequence joins TRBV4-1 and TRBJ2-3, with a tentative D call TRBD1 (6 bases). Per the germline V gene, CDR1 is MGHRA and CDR2 is YSYEKL. The CDR3 is 15 amino acids. Trimming took 2 bases from V and 0 from J, leaving 9 bases between them. DNA for the CDR3: TGCGCCAGCAGCCAAAGGACAGTTAGCACAGATACGCAGTATTTT. This gives the protein CASSQRTVSTDTQYF.

This clone was counted once. This CDR3 reads CASSQAPLMEEKLFF. The DNA for the CDR3 is TGCGCCAGCAGCCAAGCCCCGCTAATGGAAGAAAAACTGTTTTTT. The chain carries TRBV4-3 and TRBJ1-4, with no clear D. V gave up 1 base and J gave up 8 bases, with 14 bases separating them. Germline V gene lookup returns CDR1 LGHNA and CDR2 YSLEER. This CDR3 has 15 residues.

This chain uses TRBV7-3 with TRBJ2-3, with 7 bases lining up with TRBD2. The CDR3 totals 13 residues. Germline V gives CDR1 SGHTA, CDR2 FQGTGA. With V trimmed by 0 bases and J by 9 bases, 3 bases remained unmatched. The CDR3 loop is CASSLTTSETQYF. DNA of the CDR3: TGTGCCAGCAGCTTAACCACTAGCGAGACGCAGTATTTT.

CDR3 in amino acids: CASSPAGGPHNEQFF. In DNA, the CDR3 is TGTGCCAGCAGTCCAGCGGGAGGGCCACACAATGAGCAGTTCTTC. The chain carries TRBV27 and TRBJ2-1, with TRBD2 matching over 10 bases. The CDR3 covers 15 residues. V gave up 5 bases and J gave up 5 bases; unmatched junction bases: 6. CDR1 MNHEY and CDR2 SMNVEV come from the germline V gene (reference sequence).

CDR3 region: CASSLVARSSSYNSPLHF. The CDR3 DNA is TGTGCCAGCAGCTTAGTGGCCCGATCGAGCTCCTATAATTCACCCCTCCACTTT. V and J are TRBV7-8 and TRBJ1-6, with D uncertain. This CDR3 comprises 18 residues. Trimming removed 1 base at V and 0 bases at J, with 13 bases between. CDR1 is SGHVS and CDR2 is FQNEAQ in the germline V gene.

This clone turned up a few times. This chain uses TRBV4-1 with TRBJ1-2, with 9 nucleotides matching TRBD1. The germline V gene has CDR1 MGHRA and CDR2 YSYEKL. The CDR3 is 14 amino acids. V was pared by 1 base and J by 8 bases, with 5 bases of the junction left unmatched. CDR3 loop: CASSQGDRVMGYTF. In DNA, the CDR3 is TGCGCCAGCAGCCAAGGGGACAGGGTTATGGGCTACACCTTC.